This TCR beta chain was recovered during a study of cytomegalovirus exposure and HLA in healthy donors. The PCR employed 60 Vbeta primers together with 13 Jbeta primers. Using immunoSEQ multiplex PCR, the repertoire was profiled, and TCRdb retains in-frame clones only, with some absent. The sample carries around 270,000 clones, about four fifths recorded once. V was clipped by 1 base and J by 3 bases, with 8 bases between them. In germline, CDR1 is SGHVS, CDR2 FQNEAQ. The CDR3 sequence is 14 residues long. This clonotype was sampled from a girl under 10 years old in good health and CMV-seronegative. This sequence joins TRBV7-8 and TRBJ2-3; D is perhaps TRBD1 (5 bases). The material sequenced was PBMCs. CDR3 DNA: TGTGCCAGCAGCTTAGAGCCAGGGACAGATACGCAGTATTTT. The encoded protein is CASSLEPGTDTQYF.